The T cell receptor beta chain under discussion was sequenced for a study of shared clonotypes between healthy human individuals. Sequencing used immunoSEQ multiplex PCR; TCRdb keeps in-frame clones, though not all of them. The data show hundreds of thousands of clones, about 91% seen once. CD45RO-negative, CCR7-selected cells formed the naive CD8 fraction, which excluded terminally differentiated effector memory CD45RA+ cells. The CDR3 sequence is 16 residues long. Germline trimming cut 4 bases from V and 0 bases from J; bases unmatched to any gene: 7. Germline CDR1 LNHDA, CDR2 SQIVND (reference sequence).

This receptor was obtained from a man between 25 and 39 years old in good health. The J gene is TRBJ2-3, the V gene TRBV19; the match to TRBD1 covers 7 bases. Sequencing used naive CD8+ T cells sorted from blood. CDR3 nucleotides: TGTGCCAGTAGTAACTGGGACAGTCCTAGCACAGATACGCAGTATTTT. This gives the protein CASSNWDSPSTDTQYF.